What follows describes a single T cell receptor beta chain. Its antigen is currently unknown. These data come from a study of cytomegalovirus exposure and HLA in healthy donors. Study-wide background: Assignment to the Caucasian-associated ancestry cluster applied to around 80% of the 300 to 500 genotyped donors. Study findings and constraints: TCR beta sequences reportedly predicted most subjects' HLA-A and HLA-B alleles accurately.

Use of 60 Vbeta and 13 Jbeta primers characterized the PCR. Sequenced by immunoSEQ multiplex PCR; TCRdb stores in-frame clones only, minus some. Of 200,000 or so clones in the sample, 82% were seen once. The sequence derives from a boy aged 2 to 9 in good health and CMV-seronegative. The sequenced material came from PBMCs.

CDR3: CASSALGQGGLETQYF. DNA of the CDR3: TGTGCCAGCAGTGCCCTAGGACAGGGGGGTCTAGAGACCCAGTACTTC. The chain recombines TRBV25-1 with TRBJ2-5; 10 bases are a match to TRBD1. Germline CDR1 reads MGHDK; CDR2 reads SYGVNS. After removal of 4 bases from V and 4 bases from J, the junction contained 9 bases not matched to a gene. The length of the CDR3 is 16 residues.